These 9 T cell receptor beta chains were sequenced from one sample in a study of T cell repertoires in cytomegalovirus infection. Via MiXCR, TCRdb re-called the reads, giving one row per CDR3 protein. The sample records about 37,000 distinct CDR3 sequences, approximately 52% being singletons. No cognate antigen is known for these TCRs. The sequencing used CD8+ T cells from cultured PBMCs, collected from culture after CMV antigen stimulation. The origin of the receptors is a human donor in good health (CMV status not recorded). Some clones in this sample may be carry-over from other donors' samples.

In DNA form, the CDR3 reads TGTGCCAGCAGAAGACTAGCGGGGCTCGCGAACACCGGGGAGCTGTTTTTT. It yields the protein CASRRLAGLANTGELFF. This sequence joins TRBV6-2 or TRBV6-3 and TRBJ2-2, with 11 positions matching TRBD2. CDR1 and CDR2 (germline): MNHEY, SVGEGT. The V and J ends lost 6 bases and 0 bases, in that order; junction bases with no gene match: 6. The CDR3 runs to 17 residues.

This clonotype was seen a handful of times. The CDR3: CSARGRVGRLRVNTEAFF. The DNA for the CDR3 is TGCAGTGCTAGAGGCAGGGTGGGGCGACTAAGGGTGAACACTGAAGCTTTCTTT. The V call is TRBV20-1, the J call TRBJ1-1; tentatively, D is TRBD1 (5 bases). The germline gives CDR1 DFQATT, CDR2 SNEGSKA (reference sequence). This CDR3 region has 18 residues. Trimming removed 1 base from V and 0 bases from J, with 21 bases in between.

The CDR3 loop is CASSFPGGPYEQYF. The CDR3 coding sequence is TGTGCCAGCAGCTTCCCAGGGGGCCCCTACGAGCAGTACTTC. The chain employs TRBV7-6 and TRBJ2-7; 8 bases match TRBD1. V trimming: 3 bases; J trimming: 2 bases; junction bases outside the gene matches: 3. The CDR3 length is 14 residues. CDR1 and CDR2 from the germline V gene are SGHVS and FNYEAQ. The entire variable domain, with the rest obtained from reference TRBV7-6 and TRBJ2-7, is as follows: GAGVSQSPRYKVTKRGQDVALRCDPISGHVSLYWYRQALGQGPEFLTYFNYEAQQDKSGLPNDRFSAERPEGSISTLTIQRTEQRDSAMYRCASSFPGGPYEQYFGPGTRLTVT.

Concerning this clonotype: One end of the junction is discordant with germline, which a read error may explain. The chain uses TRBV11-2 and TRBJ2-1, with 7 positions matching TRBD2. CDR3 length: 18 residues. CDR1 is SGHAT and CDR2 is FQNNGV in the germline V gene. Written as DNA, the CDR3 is TGTGCCAGCAGCTTATTTGGCGGGAGTCCAAGCTCCTATAATGAGCAGTTCTTC. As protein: CASSLFGGSPSSYNEQFF.

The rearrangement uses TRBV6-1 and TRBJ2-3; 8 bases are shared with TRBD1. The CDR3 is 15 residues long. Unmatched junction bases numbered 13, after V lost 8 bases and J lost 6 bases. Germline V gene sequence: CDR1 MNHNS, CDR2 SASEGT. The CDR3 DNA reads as TGTGCCAGCTTGAATGGACAGGGAAAATTGGATACGCAGTATTTT. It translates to CASLNGQGKLDTQYF.

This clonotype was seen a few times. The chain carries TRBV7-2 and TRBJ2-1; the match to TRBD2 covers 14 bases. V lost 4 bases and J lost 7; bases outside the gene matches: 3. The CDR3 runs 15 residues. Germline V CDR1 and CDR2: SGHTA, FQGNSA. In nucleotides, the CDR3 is TGTGCCAGCAGCTCGGGGACTAGCGGGAGAAATGAGCAGTTCTTC. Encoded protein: CASSSGTSGRNEQFF.

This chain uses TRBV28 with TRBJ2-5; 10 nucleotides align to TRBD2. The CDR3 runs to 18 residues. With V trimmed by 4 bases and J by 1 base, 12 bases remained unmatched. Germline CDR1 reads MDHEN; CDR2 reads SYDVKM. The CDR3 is CASSSSFLAGVVQETQYF. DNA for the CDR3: TGTGCCAGCAGTTCCTCCTTTCTAGCGGGAGTGGTCCAAGAGACCCAGTACTTC.

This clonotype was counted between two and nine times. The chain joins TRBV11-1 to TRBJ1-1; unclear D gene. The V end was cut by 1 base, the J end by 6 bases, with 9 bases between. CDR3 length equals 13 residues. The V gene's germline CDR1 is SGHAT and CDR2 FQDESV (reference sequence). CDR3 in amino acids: CASSLDGGPEAFF. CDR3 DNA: TGTGCCAGCAGCTTAGATGGAGGGCCTGAAGCTTTCTTT.

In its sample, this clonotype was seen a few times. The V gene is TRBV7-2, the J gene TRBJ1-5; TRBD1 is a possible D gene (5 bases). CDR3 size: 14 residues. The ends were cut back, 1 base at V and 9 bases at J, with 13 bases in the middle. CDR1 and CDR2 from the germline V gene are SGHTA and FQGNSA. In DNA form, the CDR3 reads TGTGCCAGCAGCTTAGAAGGCGGGGGGAGGCCCCAGCATTTT. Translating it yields CASSLEGGGRPQHF.